The next 27 T cell receptor beta chains were all read from a single sample in a study of OX40 agonist ivuxolimab in advanced cancers. The method behind the library was the immunoSEQ multiplex PCR assay. The clones in this table, taken by TCRdb from immuneACCESS, are in-frame only. Not every clone is retained; where verified, under half of the shortfall comes from an unresolved V gene, and the cause of the rest is unknown. The table for this sample lists more than 95,000 clones; over 75% of them were counted only once. 0.25% to 0.35% of the sample is taken by the ten largest. Sequences were derived from CD4+ or CD8+ T cells sorted from blood, sampled in a trial of the OX40 agonist ivuxolimab. The source is an adult with an advanced solid tumor such as melanoma, head and neck, liver or kidney cancer.

Notes on this clone: Within the sample, other DNA sequences also encode this same CDR3. The V and J genes are TRBV28 and TRBJ1-1, with TRBD1 identical over 8 bases. CDR1 is MDHEN, CDR2 SYDVKM, per germline. The V gene end was trimmed by 2 bases and the J gene end by 1 base; junction bases not matched to a gene: 0. The CDR3 is 14 amino acids. CDR3 amino acids: CASSLGTGNTEAFF. The CDR3 DNA follows: TGTGCCAGCAGTTTAGGGACAGGGAACACTGAAGCTTTCTTT.

This chain's CDR3 is CASTAGGGYEKLFF. The CDR3 region has the DNA TGTGCCAGCACCGCTGGGGGGGGGTATGAAAAACTGTTTTTT. The chain employs TRBV6-1 and TRBJ1-4, with D possibly TRBD1 on 5 matching bases. The CDR3 is 14 residues long. The germline gives CDR1 MNHNS, CDR2 SASEGT. V shed 7 bases and J shed 6 bases, with 15 bases lying between them.

This chain uses TRBV11-2 with TRBJ2-6; D gene ambiguous. V lost 1 base and J 2 bases, leaving 12 bases between the germline ends. This CDR3 is 17 amino acids long. The germline V gene encodes CDR1 SGHAT and CDR2 FQNNGV. In nucleotides, the CDR3 is TGTGCCAGCAGCTTAGGGATCGACTTTGCTGGGGCCAACGTCCTGACTTTC. It codes for CASSLGIDFAGANVLTF.

This clone occurred a few times. The rearrangement joins TRBV18 to TRBJ1-4; no reliable D call. The CDR3 covers 13 residues. The V end was cut by 8 bases, the J end by 3 bases, with 10 bases between. Germline V CDR1 and CDR2: KGHSH, LQKENI. For the CDR3, the DNA is TGTGCCAGCCACGGTGGAGCTAATGAAAAACTGTTTTTT. Translating it yields CASHGGANEKLFF.

This chain uses TRBV6-5 with TRBJ2-7; TRBD2 agrees at 8 bases. The germline V gene encodes CDR1 MNHEY and CDR2 SVGAGI. CDR3 size: 15 residues. Trimming removed 6 bases from V and 0 bases from J; junction bases left unmatched: 7. Here the CDR3 reads CASSLLAEPSYEQYF. As DNA, the CDR3 is TGTGCCAGCAGCCTACTAGCGGAGCCCTCCTACGAGCAGTACTTC.

The V call is TRBV18, the J call TRBJ1-1; tentatively, D is TRBD1 (5 bases). Germline V lookup: CDR1 KGHSH, CDR2 LQKENI. There are 18 residues in the CDR3. V dropped 6 bases and J dropped 0 bases, with 23 bases sitting between them. CDR3 region: CASSQGLHFNSMNTEAFF. The CDR3 coding sequence is TGTGCCAGCTCCCAGGGACTACACTTCAATTCAATGAACACTGAAGCTTTCTTT.

This clone appeared a single time. The chain recombines TRBV7-9 with TRBJ2-7; D is possibly TRBD1 (6 bases). V was shortened by 5 bases and J by 5 bases, with 25 bases between the two germline ends. CDR1 is SEHNR, CDR2 FQNEAQ, per germline (reference sequence). This CDR3 contains 17 residues. CDR3 amino acids: CASSPSLTGIWIHEQYF. The CDR3 DNA reads as TGTGCCAGCAGCCCAAGCCTAACAGGGATCTGGATCCACGAGCAGTACTTC. The entire variable domain, with the rest obtained from reference TRBV7-9 and TRBJ2-7, is as follows: DTGVSQNPRHKITKRGQNVTFRCDPISEHNRLYWYRQTLGQGPEFLTYFQNEAQLEKSRLLSDRFSAERPKGSFSTLEIQRTEQGDSAMYLCASSPSLTGIWIHEQYFGPGTRLTVT.

As DNA, the CDR3 is TGTGCCAGCAGCTTAAGCCACAGGGGAATTCAGCCCCAGCATTTT. This translates into CASSLSHRGIQPQHF. V usage is TRBV5-6 and J usage is TRBJ1-5; 7 bases are shared with TRBD1. V trimming: 2 bases; J trimming: 6 bases; junction bases outside the gene matches: 8. This CDR3 is 15 amino acids long. CDR1 is SGHDT, CDR2 YYEEEE, per germline.

There are a few counts of this clone. One junction end does not reproduce the germline sequence, and a read error may be involved. The chain has TRBV6-1 and TRBJ1-1; D not certain. The germline gives CDR1 MNHNS, CDR2 SASEGT. This CDR3 is built from 10 residues. CDR3 coding DNA: TGTGCCAGCAGTGACACGGAAGCTTTCTTT. Translated: CASSDTEAFF.

The V and J genes are TRBV30 and TRBJ2-3; a weak D match, TRBD2 (5 bases). V was cut by 2 bases and J by 10 bases, with 13 bases left in between. Germline CDR1 GTSNPN, CDR2 SVGIG (reference sequence). The CDR3 is 12 residues long. CDR3: CAWSRTNGAQYF. CDR3 sequence (DNA): TGTGCCTGGAGTCGGACGAACGGGGCGCAGTATTTT. Full variable domain (remainder filled in from reference TRBV30 and TRBJ2-3): SQTIHQWPATLVQPVGSPLSLECTVEGTSNPNLYWYRQAAGRGLQLLFYSVGIGQISSEVPQNLSASRPQDRQFILSSKKLLLSDSGFYLCAWSRTNGAQYFGPGTRLTVL.

This chain uses TRBV7-8 with TRBJ2-5; tentative D call: TRBD1 (6 bases). Germline V gene sequence: CDR1 SGHVS, CDR2 FQNEAQ. This CDR3 is built from 16 residues. V was shortened by 3 bases and J by 4 bases, with 18 bases between the two germline ends. In nucleotides, the CDR3 is TGTGCCAGCAGCTTGATTGGACAGATGACATTAGAGACCCAGTACTTC. It codes for CASSLIGQMTLETQYF.

The chain combines TRBV28 with TRBJ2-5; 8 bases are a match to TRBD2. CDR1 and CDR2 from the germline V gene are MDHEN and SYDVKM. The CDR3 has 16 amino acids. V dropped 3 bases and J dropped 7; count of bases not matched to a gene: 13. The CDR3: CASSLPLGSGSGTQYF. The CDR3 DNA reads TGTGCCAGCAGTTTGCCCCTGGGGAGCGGGAGTGGGACCCAGTACTTC.

The V gene is TRBV5-4, the J gene TRBJ2-7; D possibly uses TRBD1 or TRBD2 (6 bases each). Trimming removed 8 bases at V and 2 bases at J, with 17 bases between. The CDR3 length is 14 residues. In germline, CDR1 is SGHNT, CDR2 YYREEE (reference sequence). Written as DNA, the CDR3 is TGTGCCAGTACCTCGGGGGCGGCCCCCTACGAGCAGTACTTC. Translating gives CASTSGAAPYEQYF.

This chain connects TRBV2 to TRBJ2-7, with 9 bases that match TRBD2. Germline assignment: CDR1 SNHLY and CDR2 FYNNEI. The length of the CDR3 is 14 residues. V lost 1 base to trimming and J lost 6 bases; unmatched junction nucleotides: 4. Here the CDR3 DNA reads TGTGCCAGCAGTGAAGGGGAAGCGGGGGGCGAGCAGTACTTC. Encoded protein: CASSEGEAGGEQYF.

As DNA, the CDR3 is TGTGCCAGCAGTCGATTTGGGGGGGACCGATACAATGAGCAGTTCTTC. Translation: CASSRFGGDRYNEQFF. The rearrangement joins TRBV2 to TRBJ2-1, with 7 bases identical to TRBD2. This CDR3 has 16 residues. CDR1 SNHLY and CDR2 FYNNEI come from the germline V gene. J gave up 4 bases and V 5 bases, and 11 bases lay outside the gene matches.

J is TRBJ2-1 and V is TRBV28, with D perhaps TRBD2 (6 bases). Trimming left V 1 base short and J 4 bases short, with 14 bases between. This CDR3 contains 16 residues. The germline V gene encodes CDR1 MDHEN and CDR2 SYDVKM. Here the CDR3 DNA reads TGTGCCAGCAGTTTATTCGGCGGAGGGGCTTACAATGAGCAGTTCTTC. It specifies CASSLFGGGAYNEQFF.

The chain is built from TRBV5-5 and TRBJ1-5; 9 bases map to TRBD1. Germline-derived CDR1 and CDR2 are SGHKS and YYEKEE (reference sequence). This CDR3 has 16 amino acids. J lost 9 bases, V lost 4 bases, and 14 bases had no gene match. The CDR3 sequence is CASSPDGTGGLWPQHF. CDR3 sequence (DNA): TGTGCCAGCAGCCCTGATGGCACAGGGGGCCTTTGGCCCCAGCATTTT.

The V and J genes are TRBV30 and TRBJ1-5, with 8 nucleotides matching TRBD1. The CDR3 contains 16 residues. Germline V gives CDR1 GTSNPN, CDR2 SVGIG (reference sequence). V lost 0 bases to trimming and J lost 4 bases; unmatched junction nucleotides: 8. The CDR3 region is CAWSVFGTGGNQPQHF. The CDR3 DNA follows: TGTGCCTGGAGTGTTTTCGGTACAGGGGGGAATCAGCCCCAGCATTTT.

The chain is built from TRBV4-3 and TRBJ2-1, with D perhaps matching TRBD1 (5 bases). Germline lookup yields CDR1 LGHNA and CDR2 YSLEER. Trimming took off 1 base at V and 5 bases at J, with 9 bases between the two ends. This CDR3 region has 14 residues. CDR3 in DNA: TGCGCCAGCAGCCAAGTTTTCAGGGACAATGAGCAGTTCTTC. Encoded protein: CASSQVFRDNEQFF.

This chain links TRBV9 with TRBJ1-4, with a tentative D call TRBD1 (6 bases). The ends were cut back, 1 base at V and 6 bases at J, with 10 bases in the middle. CDR3 size: 14 residues. Germline lookup yields CDR1 SGDLS and CDR2 YYNGEE. As DNA, the CDR3 is TGTGCCAGCAGCGTAATGGCAGGGGATGAAAAACTGTTTTTT. This encodes CASSVMAGDEKLFF.

The rearrangement uses TRBV7-9 and TRBJ1-6; TRBD1 is a possible D gene (5 bases). Germline values: CDR1 SEHNR, CDR2 FQNEAQ (reference sequence). The CDR3 contains 15 residues. Trimming took off 0 bases at V and 10 bases at J, with 13 bases between the two ends. CDR3 protein: CASSLAGGVGSPLHF. The CDR3 DNA reads as TGTGCCAGCAGCTTAGCGGGGGGTGTGGGATCACCCCTCCACTTT.

The V and J genes are TRBV19 and TRBJ2-1; TRBD2 agrees at 8 bases. Germline-derived CDR1 and CDR2 are LNHDA and SQIVND (reference sequence). This CDR3 has 14 amino acids. J was trimmed by 8 bases and V by 6 bases; bases with no gene match: 9. The CDR3 region has the DNA TGTGCCAGTAGGAGACTAGCGCAAGGGGATGAGCAGTTCTTC. It specifies CASRRLAQGDEQFF. The whole variable domain, filled in from reference TRBV19 and TRBJ2-1, reads DGGITQSPKYLFRKEGQNVTLSCEQNLNHDAMYWYRQDPGQGLRLIYYSQIVNDFQKGDIAEGYSVSREKKESFPLTVTSAQKNPTAFYLCASRRLAQGDEQFFGPGTRLTVL.

This chain uses TRBV7-2 with TRBJ2-3, with TRBD2 identical over 9 bases. The CDR3 sequence is 17 residues long. Germline V CDR1 and CDR2: SGHTA, FQGNSA. V gave up 5 bases and J gave up 5 bases; unmatched junction bases: 14. The chain's CDR3 is CASSPDVAGGRRDTQYF. Written as DNA, the CDR3 is TGTGCCAGCAGCCCAGATGTGGCGGGAGGGCGGAGAGATACGCAGTATTTT.

This clone was seen only once. This chain connects TRBV28 to TRBJ1-1; 7 bases agree with TRBD1. V gave up 6 bases and J gave up 2 bases; unmatched junction bases: 9. The germline V gene encodes CDR1 MDHEN and CDR2 SYDVKM. The CDR3 runs to 15 residues. The CDR3 is CASRFRGPRNTEAFF. The DNA for the CDR3 is TGTGCCAGCAGGTTTAGGGGGCCCCGTAACACTGAAGCTTTCTTT.

This clone was detected only a few times. The chain employs TRBV6-5 and TRBJ2-7; 8 bases map to TRBD1. V lost 5 bases to trimming and J lost 4 bases; unmatched junction nucleotides: 4. Germline V CDR1 and CDR2: MNHEY, SVGAGI. There are 13 residues in the CDR3. The DNA for the CDR3 is TGTGCCAGCAGTCGACAGGGGAAGTACGAGCAGTACTTC. This sequence encodes CASSRQGKYEQYF.

V is TRBV9 and J is TRBJ2-1; 7 bases match TRBD2. The CDR3 is 15 amino acids. Germline trimming cut 4 bases from V and 5 bases from J; bases unmatched to any gene: 9. Per germline, CDR1 SGDLS and CDR2 YYNGEE. The CDR3 spells CASSPRLAENNEQFF. The CDR3 DNA is TGTGCCAGCAGCCCTCGGCTAGCGGAGAACAATGAGCAGTTCTTC.

This clone was seen only once. The rearrangement joins TRBV19 to TRBJ2-3, with 7 nucleotides matching TRBD1. Germline values: CDR1 LNHDA, CDR2 SQIVND (reference sequence). Trimming at V came to 5 bases and at J to 1 base, leaving 6 bases not matched to a gene. This CDR3 contains 15 residues. The CDR3 here is CASSLRTGRTDTQYF. The CDR3 region has the DNA TGTGCCAGTAGTCTCCGGACAGGTCGCACAGATACGCAGTATTTT.